The sequence of this TCR beta chain was determined in a study of OX40 agonist ivuxolimab in advanced cancers. Regarding the study as a whole: More expanded clones were seen, on average, in CD8+ T cells than in CD4+.

Regarding this clone: The antigen remains unidentified.

Clones were read by immunoSEQ multiplex PCR, and TCRdb kept only the in-frame ones, dropping some. The sample has approximately 32,000 clones, approximately 89% seen once. This CDR3 is built from 16 residues. Trimming removed 1 base from V and 2 bases from J, with 12 bases in between. Germline lookup yields CDR1 LGHNA and CDR2 YNFKEQ. The chain combines TRBV4-2 with TRBJ2-1, with D possibly being TRBD2 (6 bases). The material was CD4+ or CD8+ T cells sorted from blood, obtained in a trial of the OX40 agonist ivuxolimab. The clonotype was recovered from an adult with an advanced solid tumor such as melanoma, head and neck, liver or kidney cancer. The CDR3 DNA reads TGTGCCAGCAGCCAAGTCGGGAGCGGGCCCTACAATGAGCAGTTCTTC. Protein: CASSQVGSGPYNEQFF.